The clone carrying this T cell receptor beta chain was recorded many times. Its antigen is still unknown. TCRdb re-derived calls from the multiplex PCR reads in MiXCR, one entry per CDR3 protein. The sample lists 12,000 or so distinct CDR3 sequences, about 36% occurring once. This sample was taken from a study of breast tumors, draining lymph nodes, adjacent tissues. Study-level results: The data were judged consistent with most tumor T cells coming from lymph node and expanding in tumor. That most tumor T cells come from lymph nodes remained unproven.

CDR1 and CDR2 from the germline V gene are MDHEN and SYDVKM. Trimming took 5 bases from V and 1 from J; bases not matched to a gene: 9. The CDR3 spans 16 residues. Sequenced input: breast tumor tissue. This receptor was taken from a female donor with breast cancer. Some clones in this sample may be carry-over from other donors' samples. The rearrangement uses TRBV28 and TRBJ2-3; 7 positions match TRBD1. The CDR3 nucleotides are TGTGCCAGCAGTGCCCCTAGTCAGGGGGGCACAGATACGCAGTATTTT. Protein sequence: CASSAPSQGGTDTQYF.